These T cell receptor beta chains were read from a single sample in a study of blood T cells in healthy people across ages. Via MiXCR, TCRdb re-called the 5' RACE reads, giving one row per CDR3 protein. The table lists some 800,000 distinct CDR3 sequences, approximately 25% of them singletons, with more than 3% in the top ten. These data are also associated with another study on T cells of mothers and their children.

Sequenced material: blood. The receptors shown here come from a boy aged 5-17 years in good health. Each CDR3 is given with its conserved first and last residue. D genes are given only for firm matches. A row's size may be missing; if present it is once, few, many or a size class.

>.|TRBD1|TRBJ2-7|TRBV5-1
CASSPQGTVYEQYF
TGCGCCAGCAGCCCCCAGGGGACAGTCTACGAGCAGTACTTC
>few|.|TRBJ1-1|TRBV20-1
CSARTGSVGAEAFF
TGCAGTGCTAGAACAGGTTCTGTCGGGGCTGAAGCTTTCTTT
>few|TRBD2|TRBJ2-5|TRBV20-1
CSARDASGSGETQYF
TGCAGTGCTAGAGATGCCAGCGGGAGTGGTGAGACCCAGTACTTC
>few|TRBD1|TRBJ1-2|TRBV28
CASSSPDRGSGYGYTF
TGTGCCAGCAGTTCCCCGGACAGGGGGTCGGGTTATGGCTACACCTTC
>.|TRBD2|TRBJ2-1|TRBV9
CASSVTGTSGSLEQFF
TGTGCCAGCAGCGTCACTGGGACTAGCGGGAGTTTGGAGCAGTTCTTC
>few|.|TRBJ1-1|TRBV7-9
CASSPTGGREAFF
TGTGCCAGCAGCCCTACCGGGGGGCGGGAAGCTTTCTTT
>.|.|TRBJ2-5|TRBV29-1
CSVTRETQYF
TGCAGCGTTACTAGAGAGACCCAGTACTTC
>.|.|TRBJ2-5|TRBV28
CASRRGAGETQHF
TGTGCCAGCCGCCGGGGGGCGGGTGAGACCCAGCACTTC
>few|.|TRBJ2-7|TRBV4-3
CASSQELTSSYEQYF
TGCGCCAGCAGCCAAGAATTAACTAGCTCCTACGAGCAGTACTTC
>.|.|TRBJ2-7|TRBV7-2
CASTIGGGREQYF
TGTGCCAGCACTATAGGGGGAGGGCGGGAGCAGTACTTC
>few|.|TRBJ2-5|TRBV7-2
CASSPPPDQETQYF
TGTGCCAGCAGCCCCCCACCGGACCAAGAGACCCAGTACTTC
>.|TRBD1|TRBJ2-7|TRBV12-3/TRBV12-4
CASSRTGPLYEQYF
TGTGCCAGCAGCCGGACAGGGCCATTGTACGAGCAGTACTTC
>.|.|TRBJ2-3|TRBV7-2
CASSSDGFTDTQYF
TGTGCCAGCAGCTCGGACGGTTTCACAGATACGCAGTATTTT
>few|.|TRBJ2-7|TRBV25-1
CASSEHGGFYEQYF
TGTGCCAGCAGTGAACACGGGGGATTCTACGAGCAGTACTTC
>.|.|TRBJ2-3|TRBV28
CASSPGVFSTDTQYF
TGTGCCAGCAGTCCCGGGGTGTTTAGCACAGATACGCAGTATTTT
>.|.|TRBJ2-1|TRBV7-2
CASSLVPQGSYNEQFF
TGTGCCAGCAGCTTAGTTCCGCAGGGCTCCTACAATGAGCAGTTCTTC
>few|TRBD2|TRBJ2-1|TRBV10-3
CAIQSGSSYNEQFF
TGTGCCATCCAGAGCGGGAGTTCCTACAATGAGCAGTTCTTC
>.|.|TRBJ2-7|TRBV6-2/TRBV6-3
CASSYTSYEQYF
TGTGCCAGCAGTTACACCTCCTACGAGCAGTACTTC
>few|.|TRBJ2-7|TRBV20-1
CSASGGVAYEQYF
TGCAGTGCTAGTGGTGGGGTAGCCTACGAGCAGTACTTC
>.|.|TRBJ1-4|TRBV7-7
CASSLRRGEKLFF
TGTGCTAGCAGCTTGCGGAGGGGCGAAAAACTGTTTTTT
>.|TRBD1|TRBJ2-1|TRBV7-2
CASNRDRLSNEQFF
TGTGCCAGCAACCGGGACAGACTTTCCAATGAGCAGTTCTTC
>.|.|TRBJ2-3|TRBV29-1
CSVDEGYDTDTQYF
TGCAGCGTTGATGAAGGCTACGACACAGATACGCAGTATTTT
>.|.|TRBJ2-7|TRBV28
CASGYRDNSYEQYF
TGTGCCAGCGGTTACCGGGACAACTCCTACGAGCAGTACTTC
>many|.|TRBJ2-5|TRBV7-2
CASSLRGQKETQYF
TGTGCCAGCAGCTTACGGGGCCAGAAAGAGACCCAGTACTTC
>.|TRBD2|TRBJ2-1|TRBV18
CASSPPTSAYNEQFF
TGTGCCAGCTCACCACCGACTAGCGCATACAATGAGCAGTTCTTC
>.|TRBD1|TRBJ2-5|TRBV9
CASSAGDREDTQYF
TGTGCCAGCAGCGCGGGGGACAGGGAAGATACCCAGTACTTC
>few|.|TRBJ2-7|TRBV12-3/TRBV12-4
CASSSVYYEQYF
TGTGCCAGCAGTTCCGTGTACTACGAGCAGTACTTC
>.|TRBD2|TRBJ2-7|TRBV9
CASSVGLAGGYEQYF
TGTGCCAGCAGCGTAGGACTAGCGGGAGGGTACGAGCAGTACTTC
>.|.|TRBJ1-1|TRBV6-2/TRBV6-3
CASSAQNRNTKAFF
TGTGCCAGCAGTGCACAGAACCGAAACACTAAAGCTTTCTTT
>.|.|TRBJ2-2|TRBV12-3/TRBV12-4
CASSSVRELFF
TGTGCCAGCAGTTCCGTACGGGAGCTGTTTTTT
>.|TRBD2|TRBJ2-1|TRBV2
CASSEFGTSGVYRNEQFF
TGTGCCAGCAGTGAATTCGGGACTAGCGGGGTTTACAGGAATGAGCAGTTCTTC
>.|TRBD1|TRBJ1-1|TRBV28
CASSQQGARGVEAFF
TGTGCCAGCAGTCAGCAGGGGGCGAGGGGGGTTGAAGCTTTCTTT
>many|.|TRBJ2-1|TRBV12-3/TRBV12-4
CASSLGGRDNEQFF
TGTGCCAGCAGTTTAGGTGGGCGGGACAATGAGCAGTTCTTC
>.|.|TRBJ1-4|TRBV6-2/TRBV6-3
CASTYDGGGEKLFF
TGTGCCAGCACCTACGACGGCGGCGGTGAAAAACTGTTTTTT
>once|.|TRBJ1-1|TRBV29-1
CSSHLRGFLNTEAFF
TGCAGCTCGCACCTCAGGGGTTTTTTAAACACTGAAGCTTTCTTT
>.|TRBD1|TRBJ2-1|TRBV5-1
CASSRDRPSYNEQFF
TGCGCCAGCAGCCGGGACAGACCCTCCTACAATGAGCAGTTCTTC
>.|TRBD2|TRBJ2-5|TRBV4-1
CASSPGTLLAGEQETQYF
TGCGCCAGCAGCCCCGGAACGTTACTAGCGGGAGAGCAAGAGACCCAGTACTTC